This TCR beta chain was retrieved from a study of T cells after yellow fever vaccination. General observations from the study: Reappearance after the booster was seen for most primary-vaccination clones, at approximately 97% CD4 and 75% to 90% CD8.

In this sample, this clonotype turned up many times. TCRdb re-analysed the 5' RACE reads in MiXCR, keeping a single row per CDR3 protein. The sample has roughly 45,000 distinct CDR3 sequences; roughly 6.4% are singletons. This CDR3 is 14 amino acids long. V was clipped by 0 bases and J by 6 bases, with 10 bases between them. The germline CDR1 and CDR2 sequences are SGDLS and YYNGEE. The TCR originated in a young man who received the YFV17D yellow fever vaccine. The genes are TRBV9 and TRBJ2-1; D is ambiguous. The material sequenced was CD8+ T cells not binding an NS4B(214-222) dextramer, sorted from PBMCs, taken 45 days after the yellow fever booster vaccination. The CDR3 region has the DNA TGTGCCAGCAGCGTAGACGTGAATTTCAATGAGCAGTTCTTC. This sequence encodes CASSVDVNFNEQFF.